This T cell receptor (beta chain) originates from a study of memory CD4+ T cells and cytomegalovirus serostatus. Turning to the study itself: Healthy Belgian adult donors included roughly ten CMV-positive and 24 CMV-negative people. The study, taken as a whole, reports: Each of 65 to 70 CMV-associated TCRbeta sequences occurred in one to five individuals.

Single viable CD3+CD4+CD8-CD45RO+ cells were sorted as the memory CD4+ T cells. CD4+ T cells were isolated by positive magnetic selection. Points on this clone: Its antigen remains unknown.

J was trimmed by 4 bases and V by 0 bases; bases with no gene match: 9. The CDR3 runs to 18 residues. Germline V gene sequence: CDR1 SGHTA, CDR2 FQGNSA. Using immunoSEQ multiplex PCR, the repertoire was profiled, and TCRdb retains in-frame clones only, with some absent. Among about 43,000 clones, roughly 73% were seen once, and the ten largest hold 0.61%. Material for sequencing was memory CD4+ T cells from blood. This clonotype was sampled from an adult in good health and CMV-seronegative. The chain has TRBV7-2 and TRBJ2-3; 11 nucleotides match TRBD2. CDR3 bases: TGTGCCAGCAGCTTAGCGTCGGCTAGCGGGGGGCAGTCAGATACGCAGTATTTT. It is translated as CASSLASASGGQSDTQYF. Supplemented by reference TRBV7-2 and TRBJ2-3, the full variable domain reads GAGVSQSPSNKVTEKGKDVELRCDPISGHTALYWYRQSLGQGLEFLIYFQGNSAPDKSGLPSDRFSAERTGGSVSTLTIQRTQQEDSAVYLCASSLASASGGQSDTQYFGPGTRLTVL.